The sample holds a few counts of the clone carrying this T cell receptor (beta chain). Its antigen remains unidentified. This sample stems from a study of T cell repertoires in aging, cancer and after chemotherapy. Study-wide results and caveats: Age-matched healthy donors had significantly more diverse, less clonal blood TCR repertoires than untreated cancer patients.

Germline V lookup: CDR1 SGHNT, CDR2 YYREEE (reference sequence). Trimming cost V 5 bases and J 2 bases, with 14 bases left between them. The CDR3 consists of 14 residues. Peripheral blood genomic DNA, not sorted cells or RNA, was the template. TRB rearrangements spanning V, D and J were amplified using mixed TRB-A/B primers. TCRdb re-derived calls from the multiplex PCR reads in MiXCR, one entry per CDR3 protein. Of 1,300 or so distinct CDR3 sequences listed, 29% are singletons. The sequence was collected from a human donor with a solid tumor. The sequenced sample was blood. The chain is built from TRBV5-4 and TRBJ2-7; D perhaps matches TRBD1 (7 bases). The DNA for the CDR3 is TGTGCCAGCAGGATCCAGGGGGGCCCCTACGAGCAGTACTTC. As protein: CASRIQGGPYEQYF.